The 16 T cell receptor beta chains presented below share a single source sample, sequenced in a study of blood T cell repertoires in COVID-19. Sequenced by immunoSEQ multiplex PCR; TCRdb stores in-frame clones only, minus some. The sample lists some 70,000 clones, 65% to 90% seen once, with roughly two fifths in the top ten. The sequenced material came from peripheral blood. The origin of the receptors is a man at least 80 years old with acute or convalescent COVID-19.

The CDR3 loop is CASSPPSGNTEAFF. The CDR3 DNA reads TGTGCCAGCTCACCACCTTCGGGTAACACTGAAGCTTTCTTT. J is TRBJ1-1 and V is TRBV18; D unclear. V lost 0 bases, J lost 2 bases, and 7 bases lay in between. The CDR3 sequence is 14 residues long. CDR1 is KGHSH and CDR2 is LQKENI in the germline V gene. The variable domain in full, with the rest retrieved from reference TRBV18 and TRBJ1-1, is NAGVMQNPRHLVRRRGQEARLRCSPMKGHSHVYWYRQLPEEGLKFMVYLQKENIIDESGMPKERFSAEFPKEGPSILRIQQVVRGDSAAYFCASSPPSGNTEAFFGQGTRLTVV.

The CDR3 sequence: CASSQDRDNYGYTF. CDR3 sequence (DNA): TGTGCCAGCAGCCAAGACAGGGATAACTATGGCTACACCTTC. This chain links TRBV3-1 (or the pseudogene TRBV3-2) with TRBJ1-2, with D perhaps TRBD1 (5 bases). Looked up from germline, CDR1 is LGHDT and CDR2 is YNNKEL (reference sequence). V was trimmed by 0 bases and J by 1 base, leaving 6 bases between them. This CDR3 is 14 amino acids long.

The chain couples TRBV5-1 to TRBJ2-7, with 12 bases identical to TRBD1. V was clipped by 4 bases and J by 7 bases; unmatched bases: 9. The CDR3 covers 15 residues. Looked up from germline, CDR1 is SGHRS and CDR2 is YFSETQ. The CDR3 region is CASSLTGQGAGEQYF. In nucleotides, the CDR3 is TGCGCCAGCAGCCTGACGGGACAGGGGGCGGGAGAGCAGTACTTC.

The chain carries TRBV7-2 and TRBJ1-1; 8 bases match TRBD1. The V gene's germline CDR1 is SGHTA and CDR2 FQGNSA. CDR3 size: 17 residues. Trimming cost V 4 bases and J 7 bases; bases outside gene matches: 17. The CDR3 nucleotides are TGTGCCAGCAGCTCACACCTCGGACAGGGAATTAGAGGTGAAGCTTTCTTT. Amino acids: CASSSHLGQGIRGEAFF.

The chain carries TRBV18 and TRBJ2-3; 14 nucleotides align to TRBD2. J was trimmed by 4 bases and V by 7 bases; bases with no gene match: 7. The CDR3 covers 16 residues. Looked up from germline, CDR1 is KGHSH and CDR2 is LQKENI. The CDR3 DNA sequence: TGTGCCAGCTTGGGACTAGCGGGAGACAACCCAGATACGCAGTATTTT. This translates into CASLGLAGDNPDTQYF.

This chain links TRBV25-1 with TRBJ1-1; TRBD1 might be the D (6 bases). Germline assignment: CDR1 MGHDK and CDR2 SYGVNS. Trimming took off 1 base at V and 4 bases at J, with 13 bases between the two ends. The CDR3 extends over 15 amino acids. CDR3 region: CASSEFNQGFTEAFF. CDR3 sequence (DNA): TGTGCCAGCAGTGAATTCAATCAGGGGTTCACTGAAGCTTTCTTT.

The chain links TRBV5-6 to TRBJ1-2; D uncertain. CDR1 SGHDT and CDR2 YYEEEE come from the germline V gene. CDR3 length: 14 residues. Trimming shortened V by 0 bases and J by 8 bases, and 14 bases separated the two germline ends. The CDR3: CASSLVATPGGYTF. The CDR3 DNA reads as TGTGCCAGCAGCTTGGTCGCAACCCCGGGAGGCTACACCTTC.

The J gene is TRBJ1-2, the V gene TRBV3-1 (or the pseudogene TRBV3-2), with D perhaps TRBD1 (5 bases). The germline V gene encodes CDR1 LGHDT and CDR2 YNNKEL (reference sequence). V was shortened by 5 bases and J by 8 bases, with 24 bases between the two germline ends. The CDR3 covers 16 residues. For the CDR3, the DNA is TGTGCCAGCAGCAAACGTCCCGCCGGGACTTGGAGCGGCTACACCTTC. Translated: CASSKRPAGTWSGYTF.

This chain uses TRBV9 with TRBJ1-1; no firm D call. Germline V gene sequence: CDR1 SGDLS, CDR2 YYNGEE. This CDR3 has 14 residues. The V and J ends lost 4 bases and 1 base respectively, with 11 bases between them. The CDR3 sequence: CASSPINTNTEAFF. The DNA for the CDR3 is TGTGCCAGCAGCCCTATAAATACGAACACTGAAGCTTTCTTT.

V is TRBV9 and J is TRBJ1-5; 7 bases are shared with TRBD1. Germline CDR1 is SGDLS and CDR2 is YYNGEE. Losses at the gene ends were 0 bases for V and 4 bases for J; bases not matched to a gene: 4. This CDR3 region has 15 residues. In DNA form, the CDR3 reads TGTGCCAGCAGCGTAGGAGGGGGCCCGAATCAGCCCCAGCATTTT. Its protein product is CASSVGGGPNQPQHF.

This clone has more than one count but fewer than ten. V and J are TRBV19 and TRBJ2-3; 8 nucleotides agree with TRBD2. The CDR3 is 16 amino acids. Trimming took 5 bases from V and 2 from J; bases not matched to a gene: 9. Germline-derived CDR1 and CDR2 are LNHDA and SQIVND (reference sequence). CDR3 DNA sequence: TGTGCCAGTAGTGGCCGTAGCGGGGTGGTCACAGATACGCAGTATTTT. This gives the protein CASSGRSGVVTDTQYF.

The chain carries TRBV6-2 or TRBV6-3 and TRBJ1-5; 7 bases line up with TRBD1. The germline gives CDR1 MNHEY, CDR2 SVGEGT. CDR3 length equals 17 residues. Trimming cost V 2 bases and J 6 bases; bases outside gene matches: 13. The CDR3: CASSYPPGQRSGQPQHF. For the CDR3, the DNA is TGTGCCAGCAGTTACCCACCGGGACAGCGGTCTGGTCAGCCCCAGCATTTT.

The CDR3 DNA sequence: TGTGCCAGCAGCCTAACTCCGGGACAGGGGGCGCGTGAAAAACTGTTTTTT. It is translated as CASSLTPGQGAREKLFF. The chain uses TRBV7-2 and TRBJ1-4, with TRBD1 matching over 12 bases. V gave up 5 bases and J gave up 7 bases; unmatched junction bases: 11. Germline-derived CDR1 and CDR2 are SGHTA and FQGNSA. CDR3 size: 17 residues.

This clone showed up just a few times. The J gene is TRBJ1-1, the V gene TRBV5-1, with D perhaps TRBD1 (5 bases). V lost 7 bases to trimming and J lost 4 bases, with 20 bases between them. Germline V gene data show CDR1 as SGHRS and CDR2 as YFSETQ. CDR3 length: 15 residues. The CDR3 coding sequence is TGCGCCAGCTTCTCGGGCCCCCCAGGGTTCACTGAAGCTTTCTTT. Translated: CASFSGPPGFTEAFF.

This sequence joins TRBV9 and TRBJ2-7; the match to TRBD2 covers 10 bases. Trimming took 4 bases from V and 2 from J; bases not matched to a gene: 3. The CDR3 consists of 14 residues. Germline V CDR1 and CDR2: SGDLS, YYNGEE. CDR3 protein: CASSTSGNTYEQYF. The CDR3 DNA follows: TGTGCCAGCAGCACTAGCGGGAATACCTACGAGCAGTACTTC.

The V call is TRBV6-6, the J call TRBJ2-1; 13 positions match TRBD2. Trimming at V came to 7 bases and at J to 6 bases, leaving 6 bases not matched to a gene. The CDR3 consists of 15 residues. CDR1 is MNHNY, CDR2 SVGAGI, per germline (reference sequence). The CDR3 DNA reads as TGTGCCAGCAACCCACTAGCGGGAGGGCCCAATGAGCAGTTCTTC. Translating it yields CASNPLAGGPNEQFF.